This paragraph covers one T cell receptor (beta chain) sequence. The data were taken from a study of blood T cell repertoires in COVID-19. Clones were read by immunoSEQ multiplex PCR, and TCRdb kept only the in-frame ones, dropping some. The table has about half a million clones, more than 85% seen once. The CDR3 runs to 12 residues. Trimming removed 3 bases at V and 8 bases at J, with 11 bases between. Germline V lookup: CDR1 GTSNPN, CDR2 SVGIG (reference sequence). The rearrangement links TRBV30 to TRBJ1-5; D gene uncertain. This receptor was taken from a woman aged 60-70 years who had recovered from COVID-19. Source material: PBMCs or T cells enriched from blood (not recorded which). The CDR3 DNA is TGTGCCTGGAGCCGGGAGGGAGAGCCCCAGCATTTT. Translated: CAWSREGEPQHF.